One sample yielded the 16 T cell receptor beta chains listed below, sequenced in a study of response to subunit inactivated influenza vaccine. TCRdb independently ran MiXCR on the RT-PCR reads; one entry per CDR3 protein. The profile covers around 520,000 distinct CDR3 sequences, with about 25% appearing a single time and around 1.8% taken by the ten largest. Source: CD4+ T cells sorted from PBMCs, taken around 5 days after vaccination. The receptors were sampled from a man aged 50-59 years who received an inactivated influenza vaccine.

This clonotype was seen a handful of times. V usage is TRBV6-5 and J usage is TRBJ2-7, with TRBD1 as a possible D gene (7 bases). Per the germline V gene, CDR1 is MNHEY and CDR2 is SVGAGI. The CDR3 extends over 15 amino acids. Trimming took off 2 bases at V and 6 bases at J, with 17 bases between the two ends. The CDR3 sequence is CASSYGGRGVSEQYF. The CDR3 DNA sequence: TGTGCCAGCAGTTACGGGGGCAGGGGGGTCAGCGAGCAGTACTTC.

This clonotype occurred a few times. The chain combines TRBV11-2 with TRBJ2-5; 12 bases map to TRBD2. The CDR3 runs to 15 residues. The V segment lost 5 bases and the J segment 3 bases; nucleotides outside the gene matches: 4. The germline gives CDR1 SGHAT, CDR2 FQNNGV. CDR3 sequence reads: CASSITSGGKETQYF. Written as DNA, the CDR3 is TGTGCCAGCAGCATAACTAGCGGGGGGAAAGAGACCCAGTACTTC.

This clonotype was seen only a few times. The rearrangement uses TRBV7-9 and TRBJ2-1; D is ambiguous. Between the trimmed V and J ends, which lost 4 bases and 8 bases, there was a span of 9 bases. CDR3 size: 12 residues. CDR1 and CDR2 from the germline V gene are SEHNR and FQNEAQ (reference sequence). CDR3 in DNA: TGTGCCAGCAGCTATTCCATGGATGAGCAGTTCTTC. As protein: CASSYSMDEQFF.

This clonotype occurred a few times. The rearrangement links TRBV6-1 to TRBJ1-5; D may be TRBD1 (6 bases). Looked up from germline, CDR1 is MNHNS and CDR2 is SASEGT. The CDR3 runs to 13 residues. V lost 5 bases, J lost 7 bases, and 12 bases lay in between. The CDR3 region is CASSTGREQPQHF. CDR3 sequence (DNA): TGTGCCAGCAGTACAGGGAGGGAACAGCCCCAGCATTTT.

This clonotype was recorded a few times. The chain has TRBV15 and TRBJ1-5, with D perhaps matching TRBD1 (6 bases). The germline V gene encodes CDR1 LNHNV and CDR2 YYDKDF (reference sequence). The V and J ends lost 2 bases and 3 bases respectively, with 11 bases between them. The CDR3 contains 15 residues. CDR3 sequence reads: CATSRTTGYNQPQHF. The DNA for the CDR3 is TGTGCCACCAGCAGAACTACAGGGTACAATCAGCCCCAGCATTTT.

The rearrangement uses TRBV6-1 and TRBJ1-1; 9 bases line up with TRBD1. This CDR3 is built from 15 residues. The junction had 10 bases not matched to a gene; V was cut back by 5 bases and J by 6 bases. Germline V CDR1 and CDR2: MNHNS, SASEGT. In DNA form, the CDR3 reads TGTGCCAGCAGTAGGGCTTACAGGGGGCAGTCTGAAGCTTTCTTT. It translates to CASSRAYRGQSEAFF.

J is TRBJ2-7 and V is TRBV27; D is tentatively TRBD1 or TRBD2 (5 bases each). Deletions cut 6 bases from V and 0 bases from J, with 15 bases between. This CDR3 has 15 residues. Germline V gives CDR1 MNHEY, CDR2 SMNVEV (reference sequence). The CDR3 coding sequence is TGTGCCAGCAGAATCAACACGGGACGCTCCTACGAGCAGTACTTC. It specifies CASRINTGRSYEQYF.

Only a few counts were recorded for this clonotype. The chain couples TRBV28 to TRBJ1-6; the D is unclear. V was pared by 3 bases and J by 3 bases, with 12 bases between. The germline gives CDR1 MDHEN, CDR2 SYDVKM. The CDR3 contains 16 residues. The CDR3 protein is CASSLPGVSYNSPLHF. CDR3 nucleotide sequence: TGTGCCAGCAGTTTGCCAGGAGTGAGCTATAATTCACCCCTCCACTTT.

In this sample, this clonotype turned up a few times. One junction end does not reproduce the germline sequence, and a read error may be involved. The chain carries TRBV6-1 and TRBJ2-2; D is uncertain. The CDR3 loop spans 13 amino acids. Germline V lookup: CDR1 MNHNS, CDR2 SASEGT. As DNA, the CDR3 is TGTGCCAGCAGGGAAGGTTACACCGGGGAGCTGTTTTTT. This codes for CASREGYTGELFF.

The rearrangement joins TRBV7-8 to TRBJ2-7, with 7 bases matching TRBD1. CDR3 length equals 13 residues. Germline loops: CDR1 SGHVS, CDR2 FQNEAQ. V lost 5 bases and J lost 5; bases outside the gene matches: 6. In DNA, the CDR3 is TGTGCCAGCAGCGTCGACAGGGTCGACGAGCAGTACTTC. Translated: CASSVDRVDEQYF.

This sequence joins TRBV12-3 or TRBV12-4 and TRBJ2-7; D not resolved. The V end was cut by 2 bases, the J end by 3 bases, with 5 bases between. This CDR3 contains 12 residues. The CDR3 coding sequence is TGTGCCAGCAGTTTAACAGTCTACGAGCAGTACTTC. Its protein is CASSLTVYEQYF.

This rearrangement joins TRBV12-3 or TRBV12-4 to TRBJ2-3, with TRBD2 matching 10 bases. Germline trimming cut 7 bases from V and 2 bases from J; bases unmatched to any gene: 18. The CDR3 runs 19 residues. The CDR3 nucleotides read TGTGCCAGCACCCTTTCTCGAGGAGGACTAGCGGAGTCCACAGATACGCAGTATTTT. Translated: CASTLSRGGLAESTDTQYF.

The chain recombines TRBV9 with TRBJ2-1; 11 bases map to TRBD2. V lost 0 bases, J lost 3 bases, and 2 bases stayed unmatched. The CDR3 runs to 16 residues. The V gene's germline CDR1 is SGDLS and CDR2 YYNGEE. CDR3 sequence: CASSVGGTSGYNEQFF. CDR3 bases: TGTGCCAGCAGCGTAGGTGGGACTAGCGGCTACAATGAGCAGTTCTTC.

The chain uses TRBV18 and TRBJ2-5; D gene unclear. V lost 3 bases and J 2 bases, leaving 10 bases between the germline ends. The germline CDR1 and CDR2 sequences are KGHSH and LQKENI. This CDR3 spans 14 amino acids. The CDR3: CASSPITKQETQYF. Written as DNA, the CDR3 is TGTGCCAGCTCACCTATAACGAAACAAGAGACCCAGTACTTC. The full variable domain, with the rest looked up from reference TRBV18 and TRBJ2-5, is NAGVMQNPRHLVRRRGQEARLRCSPMKGHSHVYWYRQLPEEGLKFMVYLQKENIIDESGMPKERFSAEFPKEGPSILRIQQVVRGDSAAYFCASSPITKQETQYFGPGTRLLVL.

This clonotype came up a few times. This chain joins TRBV6-2 or TRBV6-3 and TRBJ1-1; 9 bases agree with TRBD1. Germline assignment: CDR1 MNHEY and CDR2 SVGEGT. The CDR3 extends over 14 amino acids. V dropped 5 bases and J dropped 5; count of bases not matched to a gene: 6. Written as DNA, the CDR3 is TGTGCCAGCAGTCCCGGGACAGGGCGAACTGAAGCTTTCTTT. Protein sequence: CASSPGTGRTEAFF.

V gene TRBV4-1 combines with J gene TRBJ2-2; D is possibly TRBD2 (6 bases). CDR1 is MGHRA, CDR2 YSYEKL, per germline. This CDR3 comprises 15 residues. The V gene lost 0 bases and the J gene lost 4 bases, with 9 bases spanning the gap. DNA for the CDR3: TGCGCCAGCAGCCAAGAGGCGGGGATCACCGGGGAGCTGTTTTTT. Its protein product is CASSQEAGITGELFF.